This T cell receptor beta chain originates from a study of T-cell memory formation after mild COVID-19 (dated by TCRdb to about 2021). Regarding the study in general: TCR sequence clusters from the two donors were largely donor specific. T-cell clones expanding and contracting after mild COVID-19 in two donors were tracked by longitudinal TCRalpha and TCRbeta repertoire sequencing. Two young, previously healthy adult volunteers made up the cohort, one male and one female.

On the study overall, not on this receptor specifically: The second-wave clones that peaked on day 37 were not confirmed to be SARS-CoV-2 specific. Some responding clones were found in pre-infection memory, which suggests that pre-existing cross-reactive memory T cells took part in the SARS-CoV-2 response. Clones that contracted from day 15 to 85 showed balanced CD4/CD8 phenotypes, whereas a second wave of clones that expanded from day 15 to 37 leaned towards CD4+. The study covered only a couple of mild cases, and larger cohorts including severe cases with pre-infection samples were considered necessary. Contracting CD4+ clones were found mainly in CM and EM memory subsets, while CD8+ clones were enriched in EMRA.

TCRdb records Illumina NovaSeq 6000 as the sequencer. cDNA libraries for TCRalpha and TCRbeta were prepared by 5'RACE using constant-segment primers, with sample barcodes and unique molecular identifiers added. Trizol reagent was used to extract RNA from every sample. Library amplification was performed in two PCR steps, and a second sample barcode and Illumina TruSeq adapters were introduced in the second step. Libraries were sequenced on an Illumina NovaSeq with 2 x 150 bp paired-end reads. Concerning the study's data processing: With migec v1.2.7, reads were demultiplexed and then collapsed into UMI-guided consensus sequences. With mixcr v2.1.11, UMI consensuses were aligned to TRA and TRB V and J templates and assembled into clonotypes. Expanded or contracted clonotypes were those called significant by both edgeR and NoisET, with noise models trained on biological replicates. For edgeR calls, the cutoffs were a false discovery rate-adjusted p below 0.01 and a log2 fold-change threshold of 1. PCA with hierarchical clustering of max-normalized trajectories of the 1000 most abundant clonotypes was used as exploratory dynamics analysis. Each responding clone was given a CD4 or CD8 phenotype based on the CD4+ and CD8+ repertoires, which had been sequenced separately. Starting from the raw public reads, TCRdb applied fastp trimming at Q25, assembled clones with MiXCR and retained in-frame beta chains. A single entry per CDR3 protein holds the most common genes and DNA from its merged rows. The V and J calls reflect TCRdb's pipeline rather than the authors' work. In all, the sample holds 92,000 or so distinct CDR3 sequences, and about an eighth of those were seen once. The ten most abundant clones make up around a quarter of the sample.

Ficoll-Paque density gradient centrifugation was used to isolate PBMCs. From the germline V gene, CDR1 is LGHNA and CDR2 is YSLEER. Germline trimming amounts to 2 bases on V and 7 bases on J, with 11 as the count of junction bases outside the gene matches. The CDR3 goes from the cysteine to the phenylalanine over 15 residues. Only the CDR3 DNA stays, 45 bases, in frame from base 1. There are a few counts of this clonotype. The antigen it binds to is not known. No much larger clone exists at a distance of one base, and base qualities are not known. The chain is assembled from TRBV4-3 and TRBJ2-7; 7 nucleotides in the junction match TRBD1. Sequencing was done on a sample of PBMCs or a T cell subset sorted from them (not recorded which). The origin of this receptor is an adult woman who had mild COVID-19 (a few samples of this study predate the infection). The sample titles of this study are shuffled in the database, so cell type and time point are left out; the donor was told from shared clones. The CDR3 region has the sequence CASSQTTGNAEEQYF. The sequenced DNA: TGCGCCAGCAGCCAAACGACAGGGAATGCCGAGGAGCAGTACTTC.